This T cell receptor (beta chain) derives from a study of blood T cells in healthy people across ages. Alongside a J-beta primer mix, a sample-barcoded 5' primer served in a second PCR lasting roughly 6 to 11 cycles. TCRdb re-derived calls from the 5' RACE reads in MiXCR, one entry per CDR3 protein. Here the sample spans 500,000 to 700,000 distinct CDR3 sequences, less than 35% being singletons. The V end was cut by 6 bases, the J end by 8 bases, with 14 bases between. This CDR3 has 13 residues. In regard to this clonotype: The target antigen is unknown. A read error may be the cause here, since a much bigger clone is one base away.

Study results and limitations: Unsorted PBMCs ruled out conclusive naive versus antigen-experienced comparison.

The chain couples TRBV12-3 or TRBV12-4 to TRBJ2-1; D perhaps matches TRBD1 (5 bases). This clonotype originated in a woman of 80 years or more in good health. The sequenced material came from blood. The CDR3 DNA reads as TGTGCCAGCAGGTTGTCCAGGGTCGATGAGCAGTTCTTC. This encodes CASRLSRVDEQFF.